Each of the 30 T cell receptor beta chains below was sequenced from the same sample in a study of T-cell memory formation after mild COVID-19. TCRdb passed the 5' RACE reads through MiXCR, listing each CDR3 protein once. The sample includes about 110,000 distinct CDR3 sequences, about 18% of them seen just once. Sequencing input: PBMCs or a T cell subset sorted from them (not recorded which). The receptors shown here come from a young man who had mild COVID-19 (a few samples of this study predate the infection). Cell type and time point are not known.

The gene calls are TRBV12-3 or TRBV12-4 and TRBJ2-5; the D gene is possibly TRBD2 (5 bases). Trimming removed 6 bases at V and 6 bases at J, with 17 bases between. The CDR3 contains 14 residues. The CDR3 DNA reads TGTGCCAGCAGCTCGCAAACTAGAGGTCAGACCCAGTACTTC. Protein: CASSSQTRGQTQYF.

This clonotype was detected ten times or more. The V gene is TRBV5-1, the J gene TRBJ2-5, with 11 bases aligning to TRBD1. Trimming took 3 bases from V and 7 from J; bases not matched to a gene: 8. This CDR3 has 15 residues. Germline CDR1 reads SGHRS; CDR2 reads YFSETQ. The CDR3 is CASSYRTGGEGTQYF. CDR3 bases: TGCGCCAGCAGCTATCGGACAGGGGGCGAAGGGACCCAGTACTTC. The full variable domain, with the rest looked up from reference TRBV5-1 and TRBJ2-5, is KAGVTQTPRYLIKTRGQQVTLSCSPISGHRSVSWYQQTPGQGLQFLFEYFSETQRNKGNFPGRFSGRQFSNSRSEMNVSTLELGDSALYLCASSYRTGGEGTQYFGPGTRLLVL.

The chain joins TRBV5-1 to TRBJ2-5; maybe TRBD1 (6 bases). The CDR3 has 14 amino acids. Per the germline V gene, CDR1 is SGHRS and CDR2 is YFSETQ. The V end lost 2 bases, the J end lost 0 bases, and 8 bases lay between the germline ends. CDR3 amino acids: CASSLRDNQETQYF. The CDR3, as DNA: TGCGCCAGCAGCTTACGGGACAACCAAGAGACCCAGTACTTC.

This clonotype turned up a few times. The gene calls are TRBV28 and TRBJ1-5; 7 bases fit TRBD1. The length of the CDR3 is 17 residues. With 2 bases clipped from V and 0 bases from J, the junction kept 7 bases outside the gene matches. Germline values: CDR1 MDHEN, CDR2 SYDVKM. This chain's CDR3 is CASSLPLQGYSNQPQHF. In nucleotides, the CDR3 is TGTGCCAGCAGTTTACCCCTACAGGGGTATAGCAATCAGCCCCAGCATTTT.

The gene calls are TRBV27 and TRBJ2-3; no definite D call. CDR3 length equals 13 residues. Germline loops: CDR1 MNHEY, CDR2 SMNVEV (reference sequence). The V end was cut by 5 bases, the J end by 5 bases, with 11 bases between. DNA for the CDR3: TGTGCCAGCAGTCCGGGTTGGGGAGATACGCAGTATTTT. Translation gives CASSPGWGDTQYF.

This chain joins TRBV4-2 and TRBJ2-7; TRBD2 agrees at 7 bases. Germline V lookup: CDR1 LGHNA, CDR2 YNFKEQ. J lost 0 bases, V lost 1 base, and 3 bases had no gene match. The CDR3 is 15 amino acids. The CDR3 sequence: CASSQVAGVSYEQYF. CDR3 coding DNA: TGTGCCAGCAGCCAAGTTGCGGGGGTCTCCTACGAGCAGTACTTC.

The chain carries TRBV6-1 and TRBJ2-7, with 7 bases identical to TRBD2. The germline CDR1 and CDR2 sequences are MNHNS and SASEGT. The CDR3 spans 16 residues. Trimming took 0 bases from V and 7 from J; bases not matched to a gene: 12. DNA for the CDR3: TGTGCCAGCAGTGAAGCGGGAAGCGGGGTGGGTCTGGAGCAGTACTTC. Residues: CASSEAGSGVGLEQYF.

This clonotype has ten or more counts. The rearrangement joins TRBV7-2 to TRBJ2-5; D gene ambiguous. Deletions cut 3 bases from V and 2 bases from J, with 7 bases between. Germline V gene data show CDR1 as SGHTA and CDR2 as FQGNSA. The CDR3 is made up of 13 amino acids. CDR3 coding DNA: TGTGCCAGCAGCTTTTCAGGACAAGAGACCCAGTACTTC. This encodes CASSFSGQETQYF.

The chain has TRBV7-2 and TRBJ1-3; D is uncertain. The CDR3 sequence is 14 residues long. Per germline, CDR1 SGHTA and CDR2 FQGNSA. The V gene lost 4 bases and the J gene lost 0 bases, with 7 bases spanning the gap. CDR3 in DNA: TGTGCCAGCAGCTCAATCGCCTCTGGAAACACCATATATTTT. Translated: CASSSIASGNTIYF. The complete variable domain, with remaining parts taken from reference TRBV7-2 and TRBJ1-3, reads GAGVSQSPSNKVTEKGKDVELRCDPISGHTALYWYRQSLGQGLEFLIYFQGNSAPDKSGLPSDRFSAERTGGSVSTLTIQRTQQEDSAVYLCASSSIASGNTIYFGEGSWLTVV.

This clonotype was detected a few times. This chain links TRBV4-1 with TRBJ1-4; D gene ambiguous. Trimming cost V 4 bases and J 3 bases, with 12 bases left between them. Germline lookup yields CDR1 MGHRA and CDR2 YSYEKL. The CDR3 loop spans 15 amino acids. In DNA form, the CDR3 reads TGCGCCAGCAGCCGCGGATGGACTCCTAATGAAAAACTGTTTTTT. Translating gives CASSRGWTPNEKLFF.

This clonotype occurred a few times. The V call is TRBV20-1, the J call TRBJ1-2, with D possibly matching TRBD1 (6 bases). Trimming shortened V by 0 bases and J by 4 bases, and 9 bases separated the two germline ends. From germline, CDR1 is DFQATT and CDR2 SNEGSKA (reference sequence). The CDR3 runs 13 residues. In DNA, the CDR3 is TGCAGTGCTAGAGAGGGGGCTGGCTATGGCTACACCTTC. It yields the protein CSAREGAGYGYTF.

This chain joins TRBV12-3 or TRBV12-4 and TRBJ2-3; TRBD2 matches 12 bases. Trimming removed 5 bases from V and 9 bases from J; junction bases left unmatched: 18. This CDR3 has 18 residues. The CDR3 DNA follows: TGTGCCAGCAGTCCCCCACTTCGACTAGCGGGGGCCCTAGGGACGCAGTATTTT. It is translated as CASSPPLRLAGALGTQYF.

This clonotype was counted ten times or more. The chain employs TRBV4-2 and TRBJ2-1; a weak D match, TRBD2 (6 bases). Trimming left V 4 bases short and J 0 bases short, with 7 bases between. This CDR3 region has 14 residues. The germline CDR1 and CDR2 sequences are LGHNA and YNFKEQ. The CDR3 here is CASSPDYSYNEQFF. For the CDR3, the DNA is TGTGCCAGCAGCCCGGACTACTCCTACAATGAGCAGTTCTTC.

The chain is built from TRBV11-2 and TRBJ2-3; 14 nucleotides agree with TRBD2. J was trimmed by 2 bases and V by 5 bases; bases with no gene match: 6. CDR3 length: 17 amino acids. In germline, CDR1 is SGHAT, CDR2 FQNNGV. In DNA, the CDR3 is TGTGCCAGCAGCATCTGGACTAGCGGGGGGTTCACAGATACGCAGTATTTT. It translates to CASSIWTSGGFTDTQYF. The full variable domain, with the rest looked up from reference TRBV11-2 and TRBJ2-3, is EAGVAQSPRYKIIEKRQSVAFWCNPISGHATLYWYQQILGQGPKLLIQFQNNGVVDDSQLPKDRFSAERLKGVDSTLKIQPAKLEDSAVYLCASSIWTSGGFTDTQYFGPGTRLTVL.

This clonotype showed up just a few times. The chain is built from TRBV7-9 and TRBJ1-3; D is ambiguous. There are 19 residues in the CDR3. Germline CDR1 reads SEHNR; CDR2 reads FQNEAQ (reference sequence). Trimming removed 3 bases from V and 4 bases from J, with 25 bases in between. The CDR3 loop reads CASSLGRSQVQSRGNTIYF. In nucleotides, the CDR3 is TGTGCCAGCAGCTTGGGTCGGTCGCAGGTACAAAGCCGGGGAAACACCATATATTTT.

The chain combines TRBV10-3 with TRBJ2-1; 7 nucleotides line up with TRBD1. The CDR3 runs to 15 residues. CDR1 and CDR2 (germline): ENHRY, SYGVKD. V lost 3 bases and J lost 6; bases outside the gene matches: 8. In DNA form, the CDR3 reads TGTGCCATCAGTGACCCGACAGGGTACAGCAATGAGCAGTTCTTC. Protein: CAISDPTGYSNEQFF.

This clonotype was picked up a small number of times. V is TRBV28 and J is TRBJ1-5; D unresolved. V dropped 1 base and J dropped 9 bases, with 10 bases sitting between them. The germline gives CDR1 MDHEN, CDR2 SYDVKM. This CDR3 has 13 amino acids. CDR3 DNA sequence: TGTGCCAGCAGTTTATCGGTTGCTCGGCCCCAGCATTTT. Protein product: CASSLSVARPQHF.

This chain joins TRBV24-1 and TRBJ2-5; the match to TRBD1 covers 10 bases. This CDR3 comprises 17 residues. Germline V CDR1 and CDR2: KGHDR, SFDVKD. V dropped 4 bases and J dropped 1; count of bases not matched to a gene: 8. CDR3 protein: CATSEGTGAPFQETQYF. The CDR3, as DNA: TGTGCCACCAGTGAGGGGACAGGGGCGCCTTTCCAAGAGACCCAGTACTTC.

This clonotype has a handful of counts. This sequence joins TRBV24-1 and TRBJ1-5, with a weak D call TRBD1 (6 bases). The V gene's germline CDR1 is KGHDR and CDR2 SFDVKD. The V and J ends lost 0 bases and 4 bases respectively, with 6 bases between them. The CDR3 totals 14 residues. The CDR3 is CATSDLQGNQPQHF. CDR3 nucleotide sequence: TGTGCCACCAGTGATTTGCAGGGGAATCAGCCCCAGCATTTT.

The chain combines TRBV19 with TRBJ2-3; D not certain. This CDR3 is built from 12 residues. Germline values: CDR1 LNHDA, CDR2 SQIVND (reference sequence). The V and J ends lost 8 bases and 5 bases respectively, with 11 bases between them. The CDR3 protein is CASGVRGDTQYF. CDR3 coding DNA: TGTGCCAGTGGGGTCCGCGGAGATACGCAGTATTTT.

The chain combines TRBV28 with TRBJ2-2; no clear D. The V end was cut by 7 bases, the J end by 4 bases, with 10 bases between. Germline V gene data show CDR1 as MDHEN and CDR2 as SYDVKM. This CDR3 has 13 amino acids. The CDR3 bases are TGTGCCAGCACGAGGACGGGCACCGGGGAGCTGTTTTTT. It yields the protein CASTRTGTGELFF.

This clonotype was counted between two and nine times. The gene calls are TRBV27 and TRBJ2-3, with TRBD2 matching 8 bases. This CDR3 spans 13 amino acids. Losses at the gene ends were 8 bases for V and 4 bases for J; bases not matched to a gene: 5. CDR1 MNHEY and CDR2 SMNVEV come from the germline V gene (reference sequence). CDR3 in DNA: TGTGCCAGCCGGGCGGGGGGTCCAGATACGCAGTATTTT. Amino acid sequence: CASRAGGPDTQYF.

The CDR3 sequence: CASSLRGGYTEAFF. The CDR3 DNA sequence: TGTGCCAGCAGCCTCCGCGGCGGTTACACTGAAGCTTTCTTT. The chain couples TRBV6-2 or TRBV6-3 to TRBJ1-1; D remains ambiguous. Trimming stripped 6 bases from V and 3 bases from J, with 14 bases between. The CDR3 is 14 amino acids. Looked up from germline, CDR1 is MNHEY and CDR2 is SVGEGT.

This chain uses TRBV7-3 with TRBJ2-1, with D perhaps TRBD2 (5 bases). The CDR3 contains 15 residues. Germline V lookup: CDR1 SGHTA, CDR2 FQGTGA. V was cut by 0 bases and J by 0 bases, with 6 bases left in between. CDR3 amino acids: CASSLTGSSYNEQFF. As DNA, the CDR3 is TGTGCCAGCAGCTTAACTGGGAGCTCCTACAATGAGCAGTTCTTC.

This clonotype showed up just a few times. The chain carries TRBV7-9 and TRBJ1-2, with a possible D match to TRBD1 (6 bases). CDR1 and CDR2 (germline): SEHNR, FQNEAQ (reference sequence). CDR3 length: 14 residues. The V gene lost 2 bases and the J gene lost 7 bases, with 14 bases spanning the gap. CDR3 sequence reads: CASSLLSGDPGYTF. The CDR3 nucleotides are TGTGCCAGCAGCTTACTTTCAGGGGACCCTGGCTACACCTTC.

This clonotype has just a few counts. The chain employs TRBV18 and TRBJ2-7; D is uncertain. Germline CDR1 KGHSH, CDR2 LQKENI. CDR3 length: 14 residues. V lost 5 bases and J lost 2, with 13 bases in between. CDR3 amino acids: CASSTSTSTYEQYV. DNA for the CDR3: TGTGCCAGCTCAACCTCGACGAGCACCTACGAGCAGTACGTC.

V usage is TRBV4-2 and J usage is TRBJ2-1; 7 positions match TRBD1. The germline CDR1 and CDR2 sequences are LGHNA and YNFKEQ. Germline trimming cut 0 bases from V and 4 bases from J; bases unmatched to any gene: 6. There are 16 residues in the CDR3. The chain's CDR3 is CASSQEFGTEYNEQFF. CDR3 DNA sequence: TGTGCCAGCAGCCAAGAGTTCGGGACAGAATACAATGAGCAGTTCTTC.

At least ten counts were recorded for this clonotype. The chain combines TRBV19 with TRBJ2-5; TRBD2 might be the D (5 bases). This CDR3 contains 13 residues. Trimming took 5 bases from V and 5 from J, leaving 12 bases between them. Germline V CDR1 and CDR2: LNHDA, SQIVND (reference sequence). The CDR3 coding sequence is TGTGCCAGTAGTTGGGAGCTGACGGAGACCCAGTACTTC. Translating gives CASSWELTETQYF.

There are a few counts of this clonotype. One end of the junction is discordant with germline, which a read error may explain. The genes are TRBV27 and TRBJ2-3; D is possibly TRBD1 or TRBD2 (6 bases each). Germline CDR1 reads MNHEY; CDR2 reads SMNVEV (reference sequence). The CDR3 covers 16 residues. For the CDR3, the DNA is TGTTCCAGCAGTTTCTGGGCGGGGCAAGGGGGAGATACGCAGTATTTT. It is translated as CSSSFWAGQGGDTQYF.

This sequence joins TRBV3-1 and TRBJ1-6; 11 positions match TRBD1. J lost 3 bases, V lost 1 base, and 2 bases had no gene match. The CDR3 length is 17 residues. Germline V gene sequence: CDR1 LGHDT, CDR2 YNNKEL (reference sequence). CDR3 sequence reads: CASSQGTGGYYNSPLHF. The CDR3 DNA is TGTGCCAGCAGCCAAGGGACAGGGGGCTACTATAATTCACCCCTCCACTTT.